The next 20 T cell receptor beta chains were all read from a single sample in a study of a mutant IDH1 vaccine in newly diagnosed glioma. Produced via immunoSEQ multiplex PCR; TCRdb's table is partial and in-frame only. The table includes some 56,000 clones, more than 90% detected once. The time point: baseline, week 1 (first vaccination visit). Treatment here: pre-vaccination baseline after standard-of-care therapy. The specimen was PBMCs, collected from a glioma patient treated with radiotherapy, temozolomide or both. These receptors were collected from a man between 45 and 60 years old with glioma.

CDR3 region: CASRRDRRNQPQHF. CDR3 sequence (DNA): TGTGCCAGTAGACGGGACAGACGCAATCAGCCCCAGCATTTT. The chain has TRBV19 and TRBJ1-5, with 7 bases fitting TRBD1. The germline V gene has CDR1 LNHDA and CDR2 SQIVND (reference sequence). J lost 2 bases, V lost 6 bases, and 4 bases had no gene match. This CDR3 region has 14 residues.

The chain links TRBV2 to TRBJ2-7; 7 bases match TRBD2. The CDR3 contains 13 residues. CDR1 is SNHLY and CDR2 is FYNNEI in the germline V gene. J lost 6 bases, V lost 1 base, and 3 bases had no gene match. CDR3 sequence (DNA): TGTGCCAGCAGTGAAGGGACTAGTGTCGAGCAGTACTTC. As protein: CASSEGTSVEQYF.

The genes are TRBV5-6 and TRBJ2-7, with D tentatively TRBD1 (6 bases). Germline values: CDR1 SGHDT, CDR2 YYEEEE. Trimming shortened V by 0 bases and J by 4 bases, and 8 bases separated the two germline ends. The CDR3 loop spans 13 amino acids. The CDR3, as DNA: TGTGCCAGCAGCTTGGGGACAGTTTACGAGCAGTACTTC. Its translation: CASSLGTVYEQYF.

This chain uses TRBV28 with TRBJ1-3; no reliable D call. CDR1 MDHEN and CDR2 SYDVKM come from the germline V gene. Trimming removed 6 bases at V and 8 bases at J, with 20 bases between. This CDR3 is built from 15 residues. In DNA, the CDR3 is TGTGCCAGCAGCTCGGAGGGAACCGCGGCTGACACCATATATTTT. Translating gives CASSSEGTAADTIYF.

The CDR3 reads CASSYWTGGNEQFF. In DNA, the CDR3 is TGCGCCAGCAGCTACTGGACAGGGGGCAATGAGCAGTTCTTC. V usage is TRBV5-1 and J usage is TRBJ2-1; TRBD1 matches 10 bases. V gave up 3 bases and J gave up 6 bases; unmatched junction bases: 3. CDR3 length: 14 amino acids. Germline V lookup: CDR1 SGHRS, CDR2 YFSETQ.

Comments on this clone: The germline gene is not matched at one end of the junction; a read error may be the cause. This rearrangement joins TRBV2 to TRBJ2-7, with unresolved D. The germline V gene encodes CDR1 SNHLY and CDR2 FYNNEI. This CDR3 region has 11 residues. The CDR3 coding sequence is TGTACCAGCTCCGCCCATCAGGAGCAGTACTTC. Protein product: CTSSAHQEQYF.

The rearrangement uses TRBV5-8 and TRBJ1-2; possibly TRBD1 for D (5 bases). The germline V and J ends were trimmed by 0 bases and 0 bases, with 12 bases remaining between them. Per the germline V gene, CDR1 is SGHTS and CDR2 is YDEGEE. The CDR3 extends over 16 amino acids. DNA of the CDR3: TGTGCCAGCAGCTTGGTGGGGCAGCCCTCTAACTATGGCTACACCTTC. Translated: CASSLVGQPSNYGYTF.

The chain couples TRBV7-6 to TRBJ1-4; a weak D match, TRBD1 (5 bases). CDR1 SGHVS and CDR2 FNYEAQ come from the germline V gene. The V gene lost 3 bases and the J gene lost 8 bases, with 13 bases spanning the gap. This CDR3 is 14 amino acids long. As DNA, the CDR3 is TGTGCCAGCAGCTTTGGGGGAATAGGGGAAAAACTGTTTTTT. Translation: CASSFGGIGEKLFF.

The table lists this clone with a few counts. The CDR3 nucleotides read TGTGCCAGCAGTGTTGACAGGGCGGGAGGAAACACCATATATTTT. This gives the protein CASSVDRAGGNTIYF. The chain combines TRBV2 with TRBJ1-3; 7 bases fit TRBD1. The V gene end was trimmed by 4 bases and the J gene end by 4 bases; junction bases not matched to a gene: 7. Germline V gives CDR1 SNHLY, CDR2 FYNNEI. The CDR3 totals 15 residues.

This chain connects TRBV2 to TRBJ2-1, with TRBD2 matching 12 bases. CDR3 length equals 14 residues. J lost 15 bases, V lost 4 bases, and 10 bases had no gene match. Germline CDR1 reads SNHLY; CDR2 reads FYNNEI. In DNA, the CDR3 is TGTGCCAGCAGTGGAGGACTAGCGGGACCAAGCCTGTTCTTC. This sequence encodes CASSGGLAGPSLFF.

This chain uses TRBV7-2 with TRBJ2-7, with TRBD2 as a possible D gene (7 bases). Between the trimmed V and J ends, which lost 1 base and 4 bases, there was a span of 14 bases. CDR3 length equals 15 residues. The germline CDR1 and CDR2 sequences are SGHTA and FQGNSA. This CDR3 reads CASSLVPGGLYEQYF. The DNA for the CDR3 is TGTGCCAGCAGCTTAGTGCCGGGGGGCCTTTACGAGCAGTACTTC.

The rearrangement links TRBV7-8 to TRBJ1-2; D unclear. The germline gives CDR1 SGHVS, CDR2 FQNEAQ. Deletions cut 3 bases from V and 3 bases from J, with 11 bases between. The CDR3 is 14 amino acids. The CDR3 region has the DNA TGTGCCAGCAGCTTGGGAGGGCGGGACTATGGCTACACCTTC. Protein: CASSLGGRDYGYTF.

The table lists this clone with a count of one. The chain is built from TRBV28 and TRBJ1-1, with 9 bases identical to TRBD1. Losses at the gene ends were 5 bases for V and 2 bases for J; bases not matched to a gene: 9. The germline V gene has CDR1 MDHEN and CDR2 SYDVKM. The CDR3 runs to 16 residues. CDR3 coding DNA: TGTGCCAGCAGTCCTCGGGGACAGGGATTAAACACTGAAGCTTTCTTT. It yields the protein CASSPRGQGLNTEAFF.

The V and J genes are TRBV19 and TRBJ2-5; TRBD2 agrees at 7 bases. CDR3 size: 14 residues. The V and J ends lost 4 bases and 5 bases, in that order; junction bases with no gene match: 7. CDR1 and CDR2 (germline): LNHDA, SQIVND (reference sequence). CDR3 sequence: CASSSRLARETQYF. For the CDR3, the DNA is TGTGCCAGTAGTAGCAGACTAGCTCGGGAGACCCAGTACTTC.

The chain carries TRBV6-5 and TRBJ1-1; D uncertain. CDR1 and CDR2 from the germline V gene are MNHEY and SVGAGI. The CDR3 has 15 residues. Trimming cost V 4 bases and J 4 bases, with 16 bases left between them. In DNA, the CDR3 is TGTGCCAGCAGTTCCGGGTCCTCTGTTGGCACTGAAGCTTTCTTT. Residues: CASSSGSSVGTEAFF.

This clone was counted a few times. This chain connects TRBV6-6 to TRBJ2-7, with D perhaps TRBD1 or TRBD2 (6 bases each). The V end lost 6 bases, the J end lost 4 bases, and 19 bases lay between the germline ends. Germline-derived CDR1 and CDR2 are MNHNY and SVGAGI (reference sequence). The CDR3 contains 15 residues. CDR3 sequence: CASSPHWGAGYEQYF. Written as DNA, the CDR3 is TGTGCCAGCAGCCCCCATTGGGGGGCGGGTTACGAGCAGTACTTC.

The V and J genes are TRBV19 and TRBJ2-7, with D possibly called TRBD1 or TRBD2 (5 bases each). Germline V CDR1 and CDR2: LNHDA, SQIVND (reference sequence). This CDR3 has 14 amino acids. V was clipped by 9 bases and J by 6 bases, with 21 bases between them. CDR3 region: CARTPGTAWVEQYF. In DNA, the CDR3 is TGTGCCAGAACTCCCGGGACCGCCTGGGTCGAGCAGTACTTC.

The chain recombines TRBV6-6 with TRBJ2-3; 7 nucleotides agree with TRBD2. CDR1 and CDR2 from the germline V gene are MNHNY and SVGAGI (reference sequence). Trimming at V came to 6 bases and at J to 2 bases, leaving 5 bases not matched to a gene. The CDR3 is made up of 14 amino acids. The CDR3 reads CASRRDYNTDTQYF. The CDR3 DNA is TGTGCCAGCAGGCGGGACTACAACACAGATACGCAGTATTTT.

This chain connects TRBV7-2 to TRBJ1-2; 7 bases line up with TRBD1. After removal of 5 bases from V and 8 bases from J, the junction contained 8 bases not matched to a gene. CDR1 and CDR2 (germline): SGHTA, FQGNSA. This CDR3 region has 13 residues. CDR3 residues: CASSLDRVEGYTF. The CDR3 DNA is TGTGCCAGCAGCCTTGACAGGGTAGAAGGCTACACCTTC. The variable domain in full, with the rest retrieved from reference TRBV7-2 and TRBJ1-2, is GAGVSQSPSNKVTEKGKDVELRCDPISGHTALYWYRQSLGQGLEFLIYFQGNSAPDKSGLPSDRFSAERTGGSVSTLTIQRTQQEDSAVYLCASSLDRVEGYTFGSGTRLTVV.

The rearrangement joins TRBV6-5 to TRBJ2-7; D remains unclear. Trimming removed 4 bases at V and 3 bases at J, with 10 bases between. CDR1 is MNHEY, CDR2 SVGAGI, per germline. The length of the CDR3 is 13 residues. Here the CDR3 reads CASSSSLNYEQYF. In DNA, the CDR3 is TGTGCCAGCAGTTCATCCCTAAACTACGAGCAGTACTTC.